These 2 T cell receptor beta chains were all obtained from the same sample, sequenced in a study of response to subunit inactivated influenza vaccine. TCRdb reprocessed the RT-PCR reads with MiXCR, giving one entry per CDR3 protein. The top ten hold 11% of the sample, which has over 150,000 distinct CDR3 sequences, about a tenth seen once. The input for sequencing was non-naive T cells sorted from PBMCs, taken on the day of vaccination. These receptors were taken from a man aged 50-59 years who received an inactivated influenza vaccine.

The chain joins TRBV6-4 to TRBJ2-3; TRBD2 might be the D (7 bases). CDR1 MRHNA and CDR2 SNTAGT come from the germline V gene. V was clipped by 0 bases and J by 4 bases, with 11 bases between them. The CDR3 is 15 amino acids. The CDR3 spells CASSDSGGPADTQYF. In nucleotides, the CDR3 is TGTGCCAGCAGTGACTCGGGGGGGCCGGCAGATACGCAGTATTTT.

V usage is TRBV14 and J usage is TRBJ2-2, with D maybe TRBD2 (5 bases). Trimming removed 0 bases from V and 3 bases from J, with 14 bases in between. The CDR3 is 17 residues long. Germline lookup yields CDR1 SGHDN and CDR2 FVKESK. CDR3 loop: CASSQDSSPGYTGELFF. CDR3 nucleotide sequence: TGTGCCAGCAGCCAAGATTCTTCACCGGGGTACACCGGGGAGCTGTTTTTT.